This entry features one T cell receptor (beta chain) sequence. The data are from a study of early stage breast cancer tumors. TCRdb's table, derived via immunoSEQ multiplex PCR, lists solely in-frame clones and lacks some. Of about 72,000 clones in the sample, more than 65% were seen once. The sequenced material came from blood. The receptor's source is a person between 55 and 70 years old with breast cancer.

CDR3 DNA: TGTGCCAGCAGTTTCGGGGGACTACTAGCCAAAAACATTCAGTACTTC. The encoded protein is CASSFGGLLAKNIQYF. The V gene is TRBV28, the J gene TRBJ2-4; TRBD2 matches 7 bases. The CDR3 is 16 amino acids. From germline, CDR1 is MDHEN and CDR2 SYDVKM. Trimming removed 3 bases from V and 0 bases from J; junction bases left unmatched: 5.